The 10 T cell receptor beta chains below were found in one sample sequenced in a study of CD8+CD57+ T cells in acquired aplastic anemia. Genomic DNA was employed as the template in profiling TCR beta VDJ and CDR3. TCRdb fed the reads into MiXCR, producing one record per CDR3 protein. The repertoire consists of more than 150,000 distinct CDR3 sequences, with 45% to 60% occurring once and the leading ten covering 10% to 15%. Whoever was chosen for sequencing had shown CD8+CD57+ cell expansion by flow cytometry. Input material: sorted CD4+, CD8+, or CD8+CD57+ T cells (not recorded which) from PBMCs. Receptor source: a human donor with aplastic anemia.

A note on this clonotype: This could be a read error, since a much larger clone is one nucleotide away. V is TRBV12-3 or TRBV12-4 and J is TRBJ2-2; the D gene could be TRBD1 or TRBD2 (6 bases each). This CDR3 is 15 amino acids long. The CDR3, as DNA: TGTGCCAGCAGTTTGAGCGGCCCGGGGGCCGGGGAGCCGTTTTTT. This gives the protein CASSLSGPGAGEPFF.

V usage is TRBV4-1 and J usage is TRBJ1-4; a weak D match, TRBD1 (6 bases). The V end was cut by 1 base, the J end by 7 bases, with 10 bases between. CDR1 MGHRA and CDR2 YSYEKL come from the germline V gene. This CDR3 comprises 14 residues. The CDR3 reads CASSQGGGGEKLFF. The DNA of the CDR3 is TGCGCCAGCAGCCAAGGAGGGGGTGGTGAAAAACTGTTTTTT.

This clonotype was counted at least ten times. The CDR3 spells CASSSRTDYEQYF. The DNA for the CDR3 is TGCGCCAGCAGCTCCCGAACCGACTACGAGCAGTACTTC. The J gene is TRBJ2-7, the V gene TRBV5-1; D is uncertain. CDR1 is SGHRS and CDR2 is YFSETQ in the germline V gene. The CDR3 runs to 13 residues. Trimming shortened V by 3 bases and J by 3 bases, and 10 bases separated the two germline ends.

Details on this clonotype: The junction shows a germline mismatch at one end, possibly a read error. This chain uses TRBV11-1 with TRBJ1-4, with TRBD1 identical over 10 bases. The CDR3 totals 18 residues. Germline CDR1 and CDR2: SGHAT and FQDESV (reference sequence). CDR3 loop: CANSLAAGTGVANEKLFF. CDR3 bases: TGTGCCAACAGCTTAGCGGCTGGGACAGGGGTGGCTAATGAAAAACTGTTTTTT.

Of note for this clonotype: At one end the junction does not follow the germline gene, possibly because of a read error. V and J are TRBV25-1 and TRBJ2-2, with D perhaps matching TRBD1 or TRBD2 (5 bases each). CDR1 and CDR2 (germline): MGHDK, SYGVNS. The CDR3 sequence is 12 residues long. In DNA form, the CDR3 reads TGTGCCAGCAGTGAAGGGACCGGGGAGCCGTTTTTT. Translating it yields CASSEGTGEPFF.

This clonotype was detected ten times or more. The chain employs TRBV14 and TRBJ2-7; no clear D gene. The ends were cut back, 0 bases at V and 3 bases at J, with 15 bases in the middle. The CDR3 has 16 amino acids. The germline V gene encodes CDR1 SGHDN and CDR2 FVKESK. CDR3 protein: CASSQEVFTSFYEQYF. The CDR3, as DNA: TGTGCCAGCAGCCAAGAGGTTTTCACATCGTTCTACGAGCAGTACTTC.

In its sample, this clonotype was seen many times. Compared with germline, one end of the junction differs, possibly owing to a read error. The rearrangement links TRBV7-7 to TRBJ2-3; 7 bases are a match to TRBD2. The length of the CDR3 is 14 residues. Looked up from germline, CDR1 is SSHAT and CDR2 is FNYEAQ (reference sequence). CDR3 coding DNA: TGTGCTAGCAGTCGCGGACTAGGCACAGATACGCAGTATTTT. This sequence encodes CASSRGLGTDTQYF.

The CDR3 loop reads CASSFTLSEQYF. Here the CDR3 DNA reads TGTGCCAGCAGCTTTACTTTGTCCGAGCAGTACTTC. The chain links TRBV7-8 to TRBJ2-7; D is unresolved. The germline V and J ends were trimmed by 3 bases and 6 bases, with 9 bases remaining between them. The CDR3 totals 12 residues. From germline, CDR1 is SGHVS and CDR2 FQNEAQ.

This clonotype was recorded at least ten times. The chain links TRBV7-6 to TRBJ2-7; D is possibly TRBD2 (6 bases). Trimming removed 5 bases from V and 5 bases from J, with 13 bases in between. Germline V gene sequence: CDR1 SGHVS, CDR2 FNYEAQ. The CDR3 is made up of 13 amino acids. This CDR3 reads CASSPGTWDEQYF. CDR3 sequence (DNA): TGTGCCAGCAGCCCTGGGACTTGGGACGAGCAGTACTTC.

The chain uses TRBV20-1 and TRBJ2-3; D unclear. V was trimmed by 3 bases and J by 0 bases, leaving 10 bases between them. The CDR3 has 14 amino acids. CDR1 DFQATT and CDR2 SNEGSKA come from the germline V gene (reference sequence). DNA of the CDR3: TGCAGTGCTAGGTTAGGAGTTAGCACAGATACGCAGTATTTT. This sequence encodes CSARLGVSTDTQYF.